This T cell receptor (beta chain) was profiled in a study of blood T cell repertoires in COVID-19. Study information: PBMCs, B-cell-depleted T cells, or T cells were the source of the cDNA or gDNA that made up the material.

TCRdb's table, derived via immunoSEQ multiplex PCR, lists solely in-frame clones and lacks some. In the table there are approximately 440,000 clones, about 90% of which are singletons. In assigning cohorts, the study relied on participant-reported clinical history. V was clipped by 1 base and J by 4 bases, with 7 bases between them. Germline CDR1 and CDR2: SGHTA and FQGTGA. This CDR3 is 13 amino acids long. The chain employs TRBV7-3 and TRBJ1-1, with D perhaps matching TRBD1 (6 bases). This TCR was recovered from a man aged 18 to 29 who had recovered from COVID-19. The sequenced material came from PBMCs or T cells enriched from blood (not recorded which). The DNA of the CDR3 is TGTGCCAGCAGCTTAAAAGGGGGCACTGAAGCTTTCTTT. It is translated as CASSLKGGTEAFF.